These T cell receptor beta chains were read from a single sample in a study of blood T cell repertoires in COVID-19. Here immunoSEQ multiplex PCR was the method, and the copy in TCRdb shows in-frame clones only, minus some. Of about 430,000 clones detected, over 75% appear once; the ten largest clones hold 1.4% to 1.5%. Sequenced input: PBMCs or T cells enriched from blood (not recorded which). The receptors shown here come from a woman aged 18-29 years who had been exposed to COVID-19. CDR3s include the opening cysteine and the closing phenylalanine or tryptophan. D genes are given only for firm matches. Only part of the rows carry a size: once, few, many, or a class if the clone is expanded.

size | D | J | length | V | DNA | CDR3
- | - | TRBJ2-7 | 16 | TRBV19 | TGTGCCAGTAGTATCCAATATGACAGTCCCCCCTACGAGCAGTACTTC | CASSIQYDSPPYEQYF
once | - | TRBJ2-7 | 13 | TRBV14 | TGTGCCAGCAGCTCCGAGGTTCTCTACGAGCAGTACTTC | CASSSEVLYEQYF
- | TRBD1 | TRBJ1-2 | 15 | TRBV7-3 | TGTGCCAGCAGCTTGGGGGACAGGGCTTATGTTGGCTACACCTTC | CASSLGDRAYVGYTF
- | - | TRBJ2-1 | 11 | TRBV6-1 | TGTGCCAGCAGTGCGCCGAGGGAGCAGTTCTTC | CASSAPREQFF
once | TRBD1 | TRBJ1-2 | 14 | TRBV29-1 | TGCAGCGTACCGGACAGGATCGCTAACTATGGCTACACCTTC | CSVPDRIANYGYTF
- | - | TRBJ2-7 | 13 | TRBV6-5 | TGTGCCAGCAGAACAGGTAGCTCCTACGAGCAGTACTTC | CASRTGSSYEQYF
- | - | TRBJ2-5 | 14 | TRBV7-9 | TGTGCCAGCGGGCAGGCGCCCATCCAAGAGACCCAGTACTTC | CASGQAPIQETQYF
- | - | TRBJ1-2 | 14 | TRBV7-2 | TGTGCCAGCGTGCAACAGGGCCGTGACTATGGCTACACCTTC | CASVQQGRDYGYTF
- | TRBD1 | TRBJ1-5 | 15 | TRBV28 | TGTGCCAGCAGTTTATACGACAGGGTTGGCCAGCCCCAGCATTTT | CASSLYDRVGQPQHF
- | TRBD2 | TRBJ2-5 | 15 | TRBV5-5 | TGTGCCAGCAGGTTAGGACTAGTCTTTCAAGAGACCCAGTACTTC | CASRLGLVFQETQYF
- | - | TRBJ2-7 | 13 | TRBV4-3 | TGCGCCAGCAGCCAAGTCCTCTACTACGAGCAGTACTTC | CASSQVLYYEQYF
- | TRBD1 | TRBJ1-2 | 14 | TRBV5-1 | TGCGCCAGCAGCCCGGGGACAGGGGGGGAAGGCTACACCTTC | CASSPGTGGEGYTF
- | - | TRBJ1-5 | 14 | TRBV28 | TGTGCCAGCAGTTTATCGGGGGGGCACCAGCCCCAGCATTTT | CASSLSGGHQPQHF
- | TRBD2 | TRBJ2-6 | 16 | TRBV5-1 | TGCGCCAGCAGCTTGGGGGGGGGAACCGGGGCCAACGTCCTGACTTTC | CASSLGGGTGANVLTF
- | - | TRBJ1-2 | 13 | TRBV6-2/TRBV6-3 | TGTGCCAGCAGTTTCAGGGAAATCTATGGCTACACCTTC | CASSFREIYGYTF
- | - | TRBJ1-4 | 13 | TRBV19 | TGTGCCAGTAGAGCGGCACAGAATGAAAAACTGTTTTTT | CASRAAQNEKLFF
- | TRBD1 | TRBJ1-1 | 17 | TRBV4-1 | TGCGCCAGCAGCCAAGCCGCCGGGACAGTGATGAACACTGAAGCTTTCTTT | CASSQAAGTVMNTEAFF
- | - | TRBJ1-1 | 16 | TRBV15 | TGTGCCACCAGCAGAGGCCGGACAGAATTGAACACTGAAGCTTTCTTT | CATSRGRTELNTEAFF
- | - | TRBJ2-1 | 11 | TRBV2 | TGTGCCAGCACTAGTTGGAATGAGCAGTTCTTC | CASTSWNEQFF
- | - | TRBJ1-5 | 16 | TRBV15 | TGTGCCACCAGCAGTACGAAGGGGGATAGCAATCAGCCCCAGCATTTT | CATSSTKGDSNQPQHF
- | TRBD1 | TRBJ2-7 | 14 | TRBV18 | TGTGCCAGCTCACCACTCGAGGGGGCGGGCGAGCAGTACTTC | CASSPLEGAGEQYF
- | TRBD1 | TRBJ1-4 | 16 | TRBV5-1 | TGCGCCAGCAGCTCCGGGACAGGGAGGACTAATGAAAAACTGTTTTTT | CASSSGTGRTNEKLFF
- | - | TRBJ1-6 | 14 | TRBV6-5 | TGTGCCAGCCTCGGGGTCTCCTATAATTCACCCCTCCACTTT | CASLGVSYNSPLHF
few | TRBD1 | TRBJ1-6 | 16 | TRBV7-2 | TGTGCCAGCAGTCACTACAGGGGGGGTTCAAATTCACCCCTCCACTTT | CASSHYRGGSNSPLHF
- | - | TRBJ2-7 | 15 | TRBV5-5 | TGTGCCAGCAGCACCCTACAGGGTAGGTTCGACGAGCAGTACTTC | CASSTLQGRFDEQYF
- | TRBD1 | TRBJ1-2 | 13 | TRBV18 | TGTGCCAGCTCACTAGCAGGGGGCAATGGCTACACCTTC | CASSLAGGNGYTF
- | - | TRBJ1-1 | 11 | TRBV20-1 | TGCAGTGCTAGAGACCCCGGGGGAGCTTTCTTT | CSARDPGGAFF
- | - | TRBJ1-5 | 14 | TRBV6-5 | TGTGCCAGCAGGGACGGAGGCCCCAATCAGCCCCAGCATTTT | CASRDGGPNQPQHF
- | TRBD1 | TRBJ2-7 | 14 | TRBV4-3 | TGCGCCAGCAGCCGGTTGACAGGGGAGAACGAGCAGTACTTC | CASSRLTGENEQYF
- | TRBD1 | TRBJ2-5 | 15 | TRBV18 | TGTGCCAGCTCGCTACGGGGGACAGGGACCCTGACCCAGTACTTC | CASSLRGTGTLTQYF
- | - | TRBJ1-1 | 14 | TRBV5-1 | TGCGCCAGCAGCTTACAGGGTGGGAACACTGAAGCTTTCTTT | CASSLQGGNTEAFF
- | - | TRBJ1-1 | 16 | TRBV19 | TGTGCCAGCCGCAGTTTACAAGCGGGCCGGGGCACTGAAGCTTTCTTT | CASRSLQAGRGTEAFF
- | - | TRBJ1-2 | 13 | TRBV5-6 | TGTGCCAGCAGCTTCCCCGCGGAGGTTGGCTACACCTTC | CASSFPAEVGYTF
- | TRBD2 | TRBJ2-3 | 16 | TRBV5-1 | TGCGCCAGCAGCTTGGTGCTAGCGGGGGGGACAGATACGCAGTATTTT | CASSLVLAGGTDTQYF
- | - | TRBJ2-2 | 12 | TRBV18 | TGTGCCAGCTCACCGGGGCTCGGGGAGCTGTTTTTT | CASSPGLGELFF
- | TRBD1 | TRBJ1-6 | 17 | TRBV7-9 | TGTGCCAGCAGCATCCTCCCCACCCGGGACAGCAATTCACCCCTCCACTTT | CASSILPTRDSNSPLHF
- | TRBD2 | TRBJ2-2 | 17 | TRBV28 | TGTGCCAGCCTAAATGGGGTCGGGACTAGGTCCACCGGGGAGCTGTTTTTT | CASLNGVGTRSTGELFF
- | TRBD1 | TRBJ2-7 | 14 | TRBV19 | TGTGCCAGTAGTAGGGACAGGAGCTCCTACGAGCAGTACTTC | CASSRDRSSYEQYF
- | - | TRBJ1-4 | 17 | TRBV7-8 | TGTGCCAGCAGCTTAGCGAGGGGCGGGGCAACTAATGAAAAACTGTTTTTT | CASSLARGGATNEKLFF
- | - | TRBJ2-3 | 16 | TRBV3-1/TRBV3-2 | TGTGCCAGCAGCCAAGACGGGGGTTGGAGGGCAGATACGCAGTATTTT | CASSQDGGWRADTQYF
- | - | TRBJ2-1 | 14 | TRBV2 | TGTGCCAGCAGTGAAACCCCGTCGGGGAATGAGCAGTTCTTC | CASSETPSGNEQFF
- | - | TRBJ2-1 | 16 | TRBV28 | TGTGCCAGCAGTAACCCCGACCAGCGGGCTTTTGATGAGCAGTTCTTC | CASSNPDQRAFDEQFF
- | TRBD2 | TRBJ2-1 | 19 | TRBV2 | TGTGCCAGCAGTGATTCCGCCGGGACTAGCGGGGGTAGTATCAATGAGCAGTTCTTC | CASSDSAGTSGGSINEQFF
- | - | TRBJ1-1 | 18 | TRBV7-8 | TGTGCCAGCAGCTTAGATCACACCATGGGGGGGGCTGACACTGAAGCTTTCTTT | CASSLDHTMGGADTEAFF
- | - | TRBJ2-3 | 14 | TRBV9 | TGTGCCAGCAGCGTATCGGGACACACAGATACGCAGTATTTT | CASSVSGHTDTQYF
- | - | TRBJ1-6 | 13 | TRBV19 | TGTGCCAGTAGTATAGACAGGGGTTCACCCCTCCACTTT | CASSIDRGSPLHF